One and the same sample provided the 8 T cell receptor beta chains below, sequenced in a study of T cells after somatic rescue of genetic block. Sequencing used immunoSEQ multiplex PCR; TCRdb keeps in-frame clones, though not all of them. The data hold just over 8,000 clones, with roughly 80% observed a single time. Sequenced sample: peripheral blood mononuclear cells (PBMCs). These TCRs come from a boy between 10 and 17 years old.

The chain uses TRBV6-1 and TRBJ1-2; D call uncertain. Germline loops: CDR1 MNHNS, CDR2 SASEGT. The CDR3 contains 14 residues. V was cut by 4 bases and J by 4 bases, with 13 bases left in between. The DNA of the CDR3 is TGTGCCAGCAGTGTCGCCAGTGCATCCTATGGCTACACCTTC. Amino acid sequence: CASSVASASYGYTF.

The V call is TRBV6-5, the J call TRBJ1-4; D may be TRBD1 (6 bases). This CDR3 has 14 amino acids. The V gene lost 4 bases and the J gene lost 6 bases, with 12 bases spanning the gap. Germline V lookup: CDR1 MNHEY, CDR2 SVGAGI. Written as DNA, the CDR3 is TGTGCCAGCAGTTTGCGGGGGGCGCATGAAAAACTGTTTTTT. Encoded protein: CASSLRGAHEKLFF.

The chain uses TRBV7-2 and TRBJ2-3, with no clear D. Deletions cut 0 bases from V and 10 bases from J, with 8 bases between. Germline lookup yields CDR1 SGHTA and CDR2 FQGNSA. The length of the CDR3 is 12 residues. CDR3 region: CASSLARGAQYF. The CDR3 bases are TGTGCCAGCAGCTTAGCAAGAGGTGCGCAGTATTTT.

The chain recombines TRBV11-2 with TRBJ2-7; D uncertain. The CDR3 extends over 14 amino acids. V lost 1 base and J 6 bases, leaving 13 bases between the germline ends. Germline assignment: CDR1 SGHAT and CDR2 FQNNGV. Written as DNA, the CDR3 is TGTGCCAGCAGCTTAGTCCTCGGACCGCGCGAGCAGTACTTC. This codes for CASSLVLGPREQYF.

The chain couples TRBV5-1 to TRBJ1-6; D call uncertain. Germline-derived CDR1 and CDR2 are SGHRS and YFSETQ. This CDR3 is built from 14 residues. The V end lost 0 bases, the J end lost 6 bases, and 7 bases lay between the germline ends. The CDR3 DNA sequence: TGCGCCAGCAGCTTGGAGGCAGTTAATTCACCCCTCCACTTT. Amino acids: CASSLEAVNSPLHF.

In DNA, the CDR3 is TGTGCCAGCAGTTATACAGGGGAGTATGGCTACACCTTC. Encoded protein: CASSYTGEYGYTF. J is TRBJ1-2 and V is TRBV11-2, with 7 bases identical to TRBD1. This CDR3 region has 13 residues. The V segment lost 6 bases and the J segment 5 bases; nucleotides outside the gene matches: 6. CDR1 is SGHAT, CDR2 FQNNGV, per germline.

The V call is TRBV28, the J call TRBJ2-1; D is unresolved. Germline CDR1 and CDR2: MDHEN and SYDVKM. The V and J ends lost 2 bases and 7 bases respectively, with 12 bases between them. The CDR3 has 14 residues. The CDR3 reads CASSLDTPGNEQFF. In DNA, the CDR3 is TGTGCCAGCAGTTTAGATACCCCCGGGAATGAGCAGTTCTTC.

The CDR3 sequence: CASSPGQINEQFF. CDR3 bases: TGTGCCAGCAGTCCGGGACAAATCAATGAGCAGTTCTTC. The J gene is TRBJ2-1, the V gene TRBV28; TRBD1 is a possible D gene (6 bases). V was trimmed by 5 bases and J by 6 bases, leaving 11 bases between them. The CDR3 extends over 13 amino acids. CDR1 is MDHEN and CDR2 is SYDVKM in the germline V gene.